Following are 15 T cell receptor delta chains from one sample sequenced in a study of gamma-delta chains in newborns, infants, children. TCRdb made new clone calls on the reads using CATT. The repertoire includes several thousand delta-chain clones, 3% to 3.5% of them detected once, and approximately 15% sits in the top ten. Specimen: blood. The source is a child who was a newborn, infant or young child, either healthy, febrile or measles-vaccinated (not recorded which).

This clone was seen a few times. This may stem from a read error, because a much larger clone lies one nucleotide away. Within the sample, other DNA sequences also encode this same CDR3. The CDR3 reads CACDTVLGDSSWDTRQMFF. Written as DNA, the CDR3 is TGTGCCTGTGACACCGTACTGGGGGACAGCTCCTGGGACACCCGGCAGATGTTTTTC. This sequence joins TRDV2 and TRDJ3, with TRDD3 identical over 9 bases. The CDR3 has 19 residues. Germline CDR1 is GEAIGNYY and CDR2 is EKD.

This clone was seen only a few times. A far larger clone is off by one base, so a read error is likely. This sample also contains other DNA sequences that code for the same CDR3. V gene TRDV2 combines with J gene TRDJ3; unclear D gene. V was trimmed by 0 bases and J by 0 bases, leaving 14 bases between them. CDR1 is GEAIGNYY, CDR2 EKD, per germline. CDR3 length equals 19 residues. CDR3 DNA: TGTGCCTGTGACACCGCAGGGGTCTTCAGCTCCTGGGACACCCGACAGATGTTTTTC. Encoded protein: CACDTAGVFSSWDTRQMFF.

In the case of this clone: The junction departs from germline at one end; a sequencing error may be responsible. The chain has TRDV2 and TRDJ3; 10 bases are a match to TRDD3. Germline V CDR1 and CDR2: GEAIGNYY, EKD. This CDR3 has 19 residues. CDR3 in amino acids: CACDTVLGDASWDSRQMFF. CDR3 in DNA: TGTGCCTGTGACACCGTACTGGGGGATGCCTCCTGGGACTCCCGACAGATGTTTTTC.

This clone was found a few times. This sequence may be a read error, since a much larger clone differs from it by one base. The sample contains more than one DNA sequence encoding this CDR3. The CDR3 region is CACDAYSISWDTRQMFF. The CDR3 DNA reads TGCGCCTGTGACGCTTACTCTATCTCCTGGGACACCCGACAGATGTTTTTC. The chain has TRDV2 and TRDJ3; no clear D gene. Germline loops: CDR1 GEAIGNYY, CDR2 EKD. The CDR3 runs to 17 residues.

This clone turned up a few times. The sample has other DNA sequences that encode this CDR3 too. This rearrangement joins TRDV2 to TRDJ3, with 10 bases fitting TRDD3. The CDR3 loop spans 19 amino acids. V was clipped by 0 bases and J by 0 bases; unmatched bases: 4. Per germline, CDR1 GEAIGNYY and CDR2 EKD. The CDR3 here is CACDTWGIPSSWDTRQMFF. In nucleotides, the CDR3 is TGTGCCTGTGACACCTGGGGGATACCGAGCTCCTGGGACACCCGACAGATGTTTTTC.

In its sample, this clone was seen a few times. Being one base from a much bigger clone, this may be a read error. This sample also contains other DNA sequences that code for the same CDR3. The gene calls are TRDV2 and TRDJ1; 8 bases map to TRDD3. The V gene's germline CDR1 is GEAIGNYY and CDR2 EKD. The CDR3 has 15 residues. The CDR3 sequence: CACDILGVYTDKLIF. The CDR3 nucleotides are TGTGCCTGCGACATACTGGGGGTTTACACCGATAAACTCATCTTT.

V gene TRDV2 combines with J gene TRDJ3, with 13 bases aligning to TRDD3. TCRdb gives no J gene; it was assigned here by matching the DNA to germline. The CDR3 has 20 amino acids. V was clipped by 1 base and J by 5 bases; unmatched bases: 10. The germline gives CDR1 GEAIGNYY, CDR2 EKD. The CDR3 nucleotides are TGTGCCTGTGACACGTACTGGGGGATACGCGTGCCCCGGGACACCCGACAGATGTTTTTC. This encodes CACDTYWGIRVPRDTRQMFF.

The sample holds a few counts of this clone. This could be a read error, since a much larger clone is one nucleotide away. This sample includes further DNA sequences coding for the same CDR3. This chain connects TRDV2 to TRDJ3; TRDD3 agrees at 7 bases. J lost 0 bases, V lost 7 bases, and 8 bases had no gene match. The CDR3 totals 17 residues. Per the germline V gene, CDR1 is GEAIGNYY and CDR2 is EKD. This CDR3 reads CACDVLGSSWDTRQMFF. CDR3 sequence (DNA): TGTGCCTGCGACGTACTGGGGAGCTCCTGGGACACCCGACAGATGTTTTTC.

Concerning this clone itself: This may come from a read error, since a much larger clone is one base off. CDR3 protein: CACDTFTGGYADGSWDSRQMFF. Written as DNA, the CDR3 is TGTGCCTGTGACACCTTTACTGGGGGATACGCGGACGGCTCCTGGGACAGCCGACAGATGTTTTTC. The genes are TRDV2 and TRDJ3; TRDD3 matches 13 bases. Here the J gene was assigned by germline matching of the DNA, as TCRdb has none. CDR3 size: 22 residues. Germline V CDR1 and CDR2: GEAIGNYY, EKD.

Sample share makes this clone large. The same CDR3 can be traced to other DNA sequences in this sample. V gene TRDV2 combines with J gene TRDJ3, with D uncertain. This CDR3 region has 13 residues. Germline assignment: CDR1 GEAIGNYY and CDR2 EKD. V lost 4 bases and J lost 2, with 2 bases in between. CDR3 amino acids: CACDTWDTRQMFF. CDR3 DNA sequence: TGTGCCTGTGATACCTGGGACACCCGACAGATGTTTTTC.

By sample fraction, this clone is medium-sized (0.01 to 0.1%). The same CDR3 is also encoded by other DNA sequences in this sample. The V gene is TRDV2, the J gene TRDJ3, with 11 bases identical to TRDD3. V was pared by 3 bases and J by 5 bases, with 5 bases of the junction left unmatched. Germline CDR1 is GEAIGNYY and CDR2 is EKD. The CDR3 has 17 residues. CDR3 bases: TGTGCCTGTGACCTACTGGGGGATAAGCGGGACACCCGACAGATGTTTTTC. This gives the protein CACDLLGDKRDTRQMFF.

On this clone: One base away lies a much larger clone, so this may be a sequencing read error. The genes are TRDV2 and TRDJ2, with 13 bases lining up with TRDD3. The CDR3 covers 19 residues. Per the germline V gene, CDR1 is GEAIGNYY and CDR2 is EKD. This CDR3 reads CACDTLTGGYGALTTQLFF. The CDR3 bases are TGTGCCTGTGACACCCTAACTGGGGGATACGGGGCTTTGACAACACAACTCTTCTTT.

The sample holds many counts of this clone. Additional DNA sequences in this sample encode the identical CDR3. This chain connects TRDV2 to TRDJ3; TRDD3 agrees at 12 bases. Germline CDR1 reads GEAIGNYY; CDR2 reads EKD. V shed 0 bases and J 1 base; nucleotides not matched to a gene: 0. CDR3 length equals 18 residues. DNA of the CDR3: TGTGCCTGTGACACCCTGGGGGATACGTCCTGGGACACCCGACAGATGTTTTTC. This sequence encodes CACDTLGDTSWDTRQMFF.

In its sample, this clone was seen a few times. The CDR3 nucleotides are TGTGCCTGTGACAGTACGGACTCCTGGGACACCCGACAGATGTTTTTC. Amino acid sequence: CACDSTDSWDTRQMFF. This chain uses TRDV2 with TRDJ3; D uncertain. The V end was cut by 2 bases, the J end by 0 bases, with 7 bases between. The CDR3 extends over 16 amino acids. Germline CDR1 GEAIGNYY, CDR2 EKD.

This clone qualifies as medium-sized. DNA for the CDR3: TGTGCCTGTGACACCGGCCTACTGGGGGATCAAGGGACCGATAAACTCATCTTT. Protein sequence: CACDTGLLGDQGTDKLIF. This chain uses TRDV2 with TRDJ1; TRDD3 aligns across 10 bases. The J segment lost 2 bases and the V segment lost 0 bases, leaving 11 bases of the junction unmatched. Germline V gene lookup returns CDR1 GEAIGNYY and CDR2 EKD. The CDR3 length is 18 residues.